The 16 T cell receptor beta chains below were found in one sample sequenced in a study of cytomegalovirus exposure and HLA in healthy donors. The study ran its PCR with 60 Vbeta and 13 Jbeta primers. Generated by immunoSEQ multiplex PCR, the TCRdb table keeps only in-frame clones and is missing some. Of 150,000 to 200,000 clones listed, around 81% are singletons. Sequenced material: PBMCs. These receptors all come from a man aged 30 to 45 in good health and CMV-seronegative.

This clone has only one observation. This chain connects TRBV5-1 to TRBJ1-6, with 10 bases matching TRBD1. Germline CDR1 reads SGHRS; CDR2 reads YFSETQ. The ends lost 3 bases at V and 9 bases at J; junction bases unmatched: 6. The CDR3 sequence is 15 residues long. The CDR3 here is CASSSSDRGGSPLHF. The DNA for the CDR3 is TGCGCCAGCAGCTCTTCGGACAGGGGGGGTTCACCCCTCCACTTT. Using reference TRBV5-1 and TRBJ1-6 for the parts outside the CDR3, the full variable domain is KAGVTQTPRYLIKTRGQQVTLSCSPISGHRSVSWYQQTPGQGLQFLFEYFSETQRNKGNFPGRFSGRQFSNSRSEMNVSTLELGDSALYLCASSSSDRGGSPLHFGNGTRLTVT.

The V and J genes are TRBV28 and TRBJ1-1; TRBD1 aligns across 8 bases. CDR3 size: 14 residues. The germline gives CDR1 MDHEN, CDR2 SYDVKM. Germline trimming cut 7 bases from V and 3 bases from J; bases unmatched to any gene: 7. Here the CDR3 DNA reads TGTGCCAGCACCTTGCCGGGACAGGACACTGAAGCTTTCTTT. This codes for CASTLPGQDTEAFF.

CDR3 coding DNA: TGCGCCAGCAGCTTTAGCGGGAGTATTAATGAGCAGTTCTTC. It specifies CASSFSGSINEQFF. The chain carries TRBV5-1 and TRBJ2-1; 9 bases are a match to TRBD2. The CDR3 spans 14 residues. Germline V gene data show CDR1 as SGHRS and CDR2 as YFSETQ. V shed 2 bases and J 7 bases; nucleotides not matched to a gene: 4.

CDR3 nucleotides: TGTGCCAGCAGCTTAGACCCTACCTCTAGGAACGAGCAGTACTTC. This codes for CASSLDPTSRNEQYF. This chain joins TRBV7-9 and TRBJ2-7, with D unclear. CDR1 and CDR2 from the germline V gene are SEHNR and FQNEAQ (reference sequence). The CDR3 is made up of 15 amino acids. The ends were cut back, 1 base at V and 5 bases at J, with 15 bases in the middle.

The CDR3 sequence is CASSLRQGRIIGTEAFF. The CDR3 DNA sequence: TGTGCCAGCAGCCTCAGACAGGGGAGGATTATAGGCACTGAAGCTTTCTTT. V usage is TRBV7-6 and J usage is TRBJ1-1, with 8 bases lining up with TRBD1. Looked up from germline, CDR1 is SGHVS and CDR2 is FNYEAQ. The ends lost 5 bases at V and 4 bases at J; junction bases unmatched: 15. The CDR3 contains 17 residues.

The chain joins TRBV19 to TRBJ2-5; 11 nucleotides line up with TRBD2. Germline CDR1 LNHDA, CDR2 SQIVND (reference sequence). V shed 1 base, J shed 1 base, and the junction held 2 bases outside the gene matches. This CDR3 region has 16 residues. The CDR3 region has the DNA TGTGCCAGTAGTATAGCCCTAGCGGGAGGCCAAGAGACCCAGTACTTC. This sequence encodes CASSIALAGGQETQYF.

CDR3 amino acids: CASWGPNETQYF. The CDR3, as DNA: TGTGCCAGCTGGGGCCCCAATGAGACCCAGTACTTC. The chain couples TRBV2 to TRBJ2-5; D perhaps matches TRBD1 (5 bases). This CDR3 has 12 amino acids. The germline V gene has CDR1 SNHLY and CDR2 FYNNEI. V was trimmed by 8 bases and J by 5 bases, leaving 12 bases between them.

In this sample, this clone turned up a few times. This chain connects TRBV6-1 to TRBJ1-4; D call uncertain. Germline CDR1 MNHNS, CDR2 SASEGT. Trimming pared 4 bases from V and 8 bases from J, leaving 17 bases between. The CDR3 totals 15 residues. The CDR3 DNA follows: TGTGCCAGCAGTGTGTTAGGAGGGAGAGGCGAAAAACTGTTTTTT. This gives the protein CASSVLGGRGEKLFF.

The CDR3: CASSQVRAGDGNEQFF. CDR3 bases: TGTGCCAGCAGCCAAGTTCGAGCGGGAGATGGGAATGAGCAGTTCTTC. The chain combines TRBV14 with TRBJ2-1; 8 nucleotides align to TRBD2. The germline V gene has CDR1 SGHDN and CDR2 FVKESK. The length of the CDR3 is 16 residues. V dropped 1 base and J dropped 7; count of bases not matched to a gene: 9.

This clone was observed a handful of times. CDR3 sequence (DNA): TGTGCCTGGAGTAACCGGGATGAGCAGTTCTTC. Translating gives CAWSNRDEQFF. The chain employs TRBV30 and TRBJ2-1; D not certain. The CDR3 has 11 residues. CDR1 is GTSNPN and CDR2 is SVGIG in the germline V gene (reference sequence). Trimming removed 2 bases at V and 8 bases at J, with 7 bases between.

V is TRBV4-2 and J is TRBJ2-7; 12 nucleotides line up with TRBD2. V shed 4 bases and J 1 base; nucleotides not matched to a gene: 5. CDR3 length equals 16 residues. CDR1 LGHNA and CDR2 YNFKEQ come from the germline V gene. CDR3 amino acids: CASSPRTSGTSYEQYF. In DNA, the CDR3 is TGTGCCAGCAGCCCCAGGACTAGCGGGACTTCCTACGAGCAGTACTTC.

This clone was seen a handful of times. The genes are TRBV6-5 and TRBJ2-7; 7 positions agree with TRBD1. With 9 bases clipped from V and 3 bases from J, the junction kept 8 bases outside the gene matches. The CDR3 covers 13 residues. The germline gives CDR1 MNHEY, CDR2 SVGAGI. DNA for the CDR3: TGTGCCAGTAAGGGACAGATCTTCTACGAGCAGTACTTC. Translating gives CASKGQIFYEQYF.

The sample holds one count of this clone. The CDR3 protein is CASSFSGTSDEQYF. CDR3 sequence (DNA): TGTGCCAGCAGCTTCTCCGGGACTAGCGACGAGCAGTACTTC. The chain recombines TRBV9 with TRBJ2-7; TRBD2 agrees at 10 bases. V shed 4 bases, J shed 5 bases, and the junction held 6 bases outside the gene matches. CDR3 size: 14 residues. CDR1 and CDR2 (germline): SGDLS, YYNGEE.

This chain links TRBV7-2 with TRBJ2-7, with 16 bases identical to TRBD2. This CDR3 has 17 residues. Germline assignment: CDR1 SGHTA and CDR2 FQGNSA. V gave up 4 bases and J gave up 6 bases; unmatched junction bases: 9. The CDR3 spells CASSYPGLAGGRGEQYF. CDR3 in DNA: TGTGCCAGCAGCTACCCGGGACTAGCGGGAGGGCGGGGCGAGCAGTACTTC.

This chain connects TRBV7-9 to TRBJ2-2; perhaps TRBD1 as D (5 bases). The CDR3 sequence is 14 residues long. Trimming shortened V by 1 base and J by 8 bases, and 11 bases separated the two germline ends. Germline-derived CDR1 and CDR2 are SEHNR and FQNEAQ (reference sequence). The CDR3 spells CASSLGQSRGELFF. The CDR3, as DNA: TGTGCCAGCAGCTTAGGACAGTCCCGGGGGGAGCTGTTTTTT.

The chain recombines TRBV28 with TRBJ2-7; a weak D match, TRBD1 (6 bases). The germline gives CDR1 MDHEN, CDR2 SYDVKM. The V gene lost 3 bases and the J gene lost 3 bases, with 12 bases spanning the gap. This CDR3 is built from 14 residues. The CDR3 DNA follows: TGTGCCAGCAGTTTGCAGGGGTGGAACTACGAGCAGTACTTC. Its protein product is CASSLQGWNYEQYF. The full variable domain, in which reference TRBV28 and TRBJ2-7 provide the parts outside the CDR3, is DVKVTQSSRYLVKRTGEKVFLECVQDMDHENMFWYRQDPGLGLRLIYFSYDVKMKEKGDIPEGYSVSREKKERFSLILESASTNQTSMYLCASSLQGWNYEQYFGPGTRLTVT.